The clone carrying this T cell receptor (beta chain) was counted a few times. The data are from a study of blood T cell repertoires in COVID-19. Study-wide context: Some COVID-19 samples were acute and others convalescent; all came from the United States, Italy and Spain. Nucleic acid was either cDNA or gDNA, and it came from T cells, B-cell-depleted T cells, or PBMCs.

Germline-derived CDR1 and CDR2 are MNHEY and SMNVEV (reference sequence). Unmatched junction bases numbered 5, after V lost 4 bases and J lost 3 bases. The CDR3 length is 16 residues. Clones were read by immunoSEQ multiplex PCR, and TCRdb kept only the in-frame ones, dropping some. The table lists fewer than 250,000 clones, more than 70% of them singletons, with 8% to 10% in the top ten. The clonotype comes from a woman aged 50 to 65 with acute or convalescent COVID-19. This sequence joins TRBV27 and TRBJ2-7; 14 nucleotides align to TRBD2. Sequencing was performed on peripheral blood. The CDR3 loop reads CASSSPGLAGGYEQYF. The CDR3, as DNA: TGTGCCAGCAGTTCCCCTGGACTAGCGGGGGGCTACGAGCAGTACTTC.